This is a list of T cell receptor beta chains from one sample in a study of T cells after yellow fever vaccination. TCRdb re-called the 5' RACE reads through MiXCR, storing one row per CDR3 protein. The top ten clones hold more than 3% of a sample with about 340,000 distinct CDR3 sequences, approximately 13% of them seen once. The source material was CD4+ T cells sorted from PBMCs, sampled 15 days after the yellow fever booster vaccination. The receptors derive from a man aged 18 to 30 who received the YFV17D yellow fever vaccine. The CDR3 runs from the conserved cysteine through the conserved F or W.

v_call: TRBV4-3; j_call: TRBJ1-4; cdr3_aa: CASSQESRTHEKLFF
v_call: TRBV30; j_call: TRBJ1-3; cdr3_aa: CAWSTGAGNTIYF
v_call: TRBV5-1; j_call: TRBJ2-5; cdr3_aa: CASSLAPAGGNQETQYF
v_call: TRBV7-9; j_call: TRBJ1-1; cdr3_aa: CASSLGLRGRGTEAFF
v_call: TRBV11-1; j_call: TRBJ2-5; cdr3_aa: CASSFGSGGGEETQYF
v_call: TRBV5-6; j_call: TRBJ2-5; cdr3_aa: CASSMGSRSETQYF
v_call: TRBV27; j_call: TRBJ2-3; cdr3_aa: CASRTGGGAKDTQYF
v_call: TRBV7-3; j_call: TRBJ2-2; cdr3_aa: CASSTGSSNTGELFF
v_call: TRBV6-5; j_call: TRBJ1-2; cdr3_aa: CASSYSARGDGYTF
v_call: TRBV6-2/TRBV6-3; j_call: TRBJ2-2; cdr3_aa: CASSSSSGGRTGELFF
v_call: TRBV5-1; j_call: TRBJ2-3; cdr3_aa: CASSIGQGLTADTQYF
v_call: TRBV5-1; j_call: TRBJ2-2; cdr3_aa: CASSTGQGTGELFF
v_call: TRBV20-1; j_call: TRBJ1-6; cdr3_aa: CSASSPGPGTPLHF
v_call: TRBV5-1; j_call: TRBJ2-1; cdr3_aa: CASSDRTGGPGEQFF
v_call: TRBV4-1; j_call: TRBJ2-7; cdr3_aa: CASSREPTVSEAAEQYF
v_call: TRBV4-3; j_call: TRBJ2-1; cdr3_aa: CASSQDLDRGGGSYNEQFF
v_call: TRBV28; j_call: TRBJ2-2; cdr3_aa: CATFSGGLEELFF
v_call: TRBV10-1; j_call: TRBJ2-7; cdr3_aa: CASSEIRDSYEQYF
v_call: TRBV7-2; j_call: TRBJ2-5; cdr3_aa: CASSLWGAGGETQYF
v_call: TRBV20-1; j_call: TRBJ2-5; cdr3_aa: CSAIPAGAARRETQYF
v_call: TRBV6-5; j_call: TRBJ2-3; cdr3_aa: CASTGPSDTQYF